The 3 T cell receptor beta chains reported below all come from one sample, sequenced in a study of blood T cell repertoires in COVID-19. The data were produced by immunoSEQ multiplex PCR, yet TCRdb's version contains in-frame clones alone and is incomplete. The table has 200,000 to 300,000 clones, 80% to 90% seen once. The sample was PBMCs or T cells enriched from blood (not recorded which). The receptors derive from a woman aged 25 to 39 with acute COVID-19.

This rearrangement joins TRBV12-3 or TRBV12-4 to TRBJ2-7; 7 bases map to TRBD1. J lost 2 bases, V lost 8 bases, and 6 bases had no gene match. CDR3 size: 13 residues. CDR3 nucleotides: TGTGCCAGCGCAAGGGGGCCCACCTACGAGCAGTACTTC. It encodes CASARGPTYEQYF.

V gene TRBV6-5 combines with J gene TRBJ2-1; D possibly corresponds to TRBD2 (5 bases). Trimming stripped 6 bases from V and 0 bases from J, with 12 bases between. The CDR3 extends over 15 amino acids. Germline V gene data show CDR1 as MNHEY and CDR2 as SVGAGI. CDR3 DNA: TGTGCCAGCAGCTCCGGGGTGAGCTCCTACAATGAGCAGTTCTTC. This codes for CASSSGVSSYNEQFF.

The V call is TRBV5-4, the J call TRBJ1-2; 12 bases fit TRBD1. Losses at the gene ends were 1 base for V and 8 bases for J; bases not matched to a gene: 6. From germline, CDR1 is SGHNT and CDR2 YYREEE (reference sequence). There are 15 residues in the CDR3. The DNA for the CDR3 is TGTGCCAGCAGCTTGACGGGACAGGGGGCTGGCGGCTACACCTTC. It encodes CASSLTGQGAGGYTF.